This T cell receptor (beta chain) emerged from a study of cytomegalovirus exposure and HLA in healthy donors. Across the study: An analysis done earlier identified some 120 million unique TCR beta sequences from approximately 170 million T cells.

The V end was cut by 2 bases, the J end by 2 bases, with 19 bases between. CDR1 and CDR2 from the germline V gene are SEHNR and FQNEAQ (reference sequence). This CDR3 comprises 18 residues. Points on this clone: Its antigen is unknown.

In the PCR, 60 Vbeta and 13 Jbeta primers were used. Generated by immunoSEQ multiplex PCR, the TCRdb table keeps only in-frame clones and is missing some. Its table records some 120,000 clones. Findings and caveats of the study: Reported results showed that the classifier diagnosed cytomegalovirus status with high specificity and sensitivity. Association of a missense DCLRE1C variant with TCR beta V- and J-gene trimming was reported in a later analysis.

All the people who gave samples were healthy bone marrow donors. The origin of this receptor is a man in his forties in good health and CMV-seropositive. The chain recombines TRBV7-9 with TRBJ1-5; a possible D gene is TRBD1 (6 bases). Sequencing was done on a sample of PBMCs. CDR3 sequence reads: CASSLWGAGAGGNQPQHF. CDR3 nucleotide sequence: TGTGCCAGCAGCTTATGGGGGGCGGGGGCTGGAGGCAATCAGCCCCAGCATTTT.